The 21 T cell receptor beta chains reported below all come from one sample, sequenced in a study of CD8+ T cells in alopecia areata. Isolated RNA was reverse transcribed into cDNA used as the sequencing template. Here immunoSEQ multiplex PCR was the method, and the copy in TCRdb shows in-frame clones only, minus some. This sample has approximately 120,000 clones, with approximately 47% found just once. Sequenced material: NKG2D-low CD8+ T cells sorted from blood. These receptors originate from a human donor with alopecia areata.

This clone was detected only once. The sample has other DNA sequences that encode this CDR3 too. The rearrangement links TRBV9 to TRBJ2-1, with D hard to call. Germline CDR1 reads SGDLS; CDR2 reads YYNGEE. This CDR3 region has 11 residues. With 0 bases removed from V and 7 bases from J, the gap between germline ends came to 2 bases. CDR3 sequence: CASSVANEQFF. In DNA form, the CDR3 reads TGTGCCAGCAGCGTAGCAAATGAGCAGTTCTTC.

The CDR3 DNA is TGTGCCAGCAGTCAGACCGGGACACCTCATCAGCCCCAGCATTTT. It yields the protein CASSQTGTPHQPQHF. The chain carries TRBV7-9 and TRBJ1-5; weak D call: TRBD1 (6 bases). The CDR3 totals 15 residues. V gave up 6 bases and J gave up 5 bases, with 17 bases separating them. CDR1 and CDR2 from the germline V gene are SEHNR and FQNEAQ (reference sequence).

This chain joins TRBV29-1 and TRBJ2-3, with D possibly TRBD2 on 6 matching bases. The germline V gene encodes CDR1 SQVTM and CDR2 ANQGSEA. CDR3 length: 16 amino acids. Trimming removed 7 bases from V and 3 bases from J, with 23 bases in between. This chain's CDR3 is CSAQGSVSAGTDTQYF. In nucleotides, the CDR3 is TGCAGCGCTCAAGGGTCAGTTTCGGCGGGGACAGATACGCAGTATTTT.

A few counts support this clone. This rearrangement joins TRBV29-1 to TRBJ1-4; TRBD1 might be the D (5 bases). V was pared by 4 bases and J by 13 bases, with 16 bases between. Germline V CDR1 and CDR2: SQVTM, ANQGSEA. The CDR3 is made up of 12 amino acids. CDR3 nucleotide sequence: TGCAGCGTTGCAGGGATCAGCAGCCGACTGTTTTTT. Protein sequence: CSVAGISSRLFF.

V and J are TRBV4-1 and TRBJ2-3; D is unresolved. Trimming took off 0 bases at V and 3 bases at J, with 4 bases between the two ends. The CDR3 spans 13 residues. Looked up from germline, CDR1 is MGHRA and CDR2 is YSYEKL. The CDR3 loop reads CASSQDKTDTQYF. The DNA of the CDR3 is TGCGCCAGCAGCCAAGATAAGACAGATACGCAGTATTTT.

This clone was counted a few times. This CDR3 reads CSVVSDGGTYEQYF. DNA of the CDR3: TGCAGCGTTGTTTCGGACGGGGGAACCTACGAGCAGTACTTC. V usage is TRBV29-1 and J usage is TRBJ2-7; D possibly corresponds to TRBD2 (6 bases). Germline loops: CDR1 SQVTM, CDR2 ANQGSEA. This CDR3 is 14 amino acids long. Trimming took off 4 bases at V and 2 bases at J, with 15 bases between the two ends.

This clone was counted a few times. J is TRBJ2-7 and V is TRBV6-5, with D possibly being TRBD2 (5 bases). Trimming removed 0 bases at V and 5 bases at J, with 5 bases between. CDR1 and CDR2 (germline): MNHEY, SVGAGI. The CDR3 is 12 residues long. The DNA for the CDR3 is TGTGCCAGCAGTTACTCCGGGGACGAGCAGTACTTC. Residues: CASSYSGDEQYF.

The CDR3 DNA follows: TGTGCCAGCAGCTACGGTTCTGGAAACACCATATATTTT. Translation: CASSYGSGNTIYF. The chain recombines TRBV25-1 with TRBJ1-3; D gene ambiguous. Germline CDR1 and CDR2: MGHDK and SYGVNS. V lost 6 bases and J lost 1, with 7 bases in between. The CDR3 sequence is 13 residues long.

The gene calls are TRBV6-5 and TRBJ2-3, with D maybe TRBD2 (7 bases). The CDR3 is 15 residues long. Between the trimmed V and J ends, which lost 7 bases and 4 bases, there was a span of 18 bases. Germline V gives CDR1 MNHEY, CDR2 SVGAGI. In DNA form, the CDR3 reads TGTGCCAGCACCCAAGGAGGGGGGGCGGCAGATACGCAGTATTTT. Translated, it gives CASTQGGGAADTQYF.

The CDR3 DNA is TGTGCCAGCAGCGGACTAGCTGGTGAGCAGTTCTTC. Translation: CASSGLAGEQFF. The chain employs TRBV7-3 and TRBJ2-1, with TRBD2 identical over 8 bases. Germline CDR1 and CDR2: SGHTA and FQGTGA. The CDR3 totals 12 residues. J gave up 9 bases and V 5 bases, and 3 bases lay outside the gene matches.

The rearrangement joins TRBV29-1 to TRBJ2-1; 7 nucleotides match TRBD1. This CDR3 spans 13 amino acids. CDR1 is SQVTM, CDR2 ANQGSEA, per germline. V lost 5 bases and J lost 10; bases outside the gene matches: 11. The CDR3 DNA sequence: TGCAGCGTTCTAAAAACAGGGGTCGGGGAGCAGTTCTTC. Its protein product is CSVLKTGVGEQFF.

The sample holds one count of this clone. The gene calls are TRBV4-1 and TRBJ1-5; weak D call: TRBD1 (5 bases). Per germline, CDR1 MGHRA and CDR2 YSYEKL. V was cut by 1 base and J by 0 bases, with 10 bases left in between. The CDR3 is made up of 16 amino acids. The DNA for the CDR3 is TGCGCCAGCAGCCAAGGGGACTCTCTTAGCAATCAGCCCCAGCATTTT. Its protein is CASSQGDSLSNQPQHF.

This clone was detected a few times. The chain uses TRBV29-1 and TRBJ2-2; D unresolved. The CDR3 length is 14 residues. V gave up 3 bases and J gave up 1 base, with 9 bases separating them. Per germline, CDR1 SQVTM and CDR2 ANQGSEA. The CDR3 sequence: CSVEWAENTGELFF. Here the CDR3 DNA reads TGCAGCGTTGAGTGGGCAGAGAACACCGGGGAGCTGTTTTTT.

This chain joins TRBV1 and TRBJ2-1; TRBD2, the D gene given by the table, was not confirmed from the DNA. TRBV1 is a recognized pseudogene. CDR3 size: 13 residues. As DNA, the CDR3 is TGCACCAGCAGCCTAGTTCCCTACAATGAGCAGTTCTTC. Translation: CTSSLVPYNEQFF.

The chain couples TRBV28 to TRBJ2-1, with no clear D. The CDR3 sequence is 12 residues long. V was cut by 10 bases and J by 3 bases, with 10 bases left in between. Germline loops: CDR1 MDHEN, CDR2 SYDVKM. The CDR3 loop is CATDGVYNEQFF. The CDR3 region has the DNA TGTGCCACCGACGGAGTCTACAATGAGCAGTTCTTC.

This chain uses TRBV29-1 with TRBJ1-2; D not certain. With 7 bases removed from V and 8 bases from J, the gap between germline ends came to 17 bases. Per the germline V gene, CDR1 is SQVTM and CDR2 is ANQGSEA. The CDR3 has 12 residues. The CDR3 is CSATGENNGYTF. CDR3 in DNA: TGCAGCGCGACCGGGGAGAATAACGGCTACACCTTC. The full variable domain, in which reference TRBV29-1 and TRBJ1-2 provide the parts outside the CDR3, is SAVISQKPSRDICQRGTSLTIQCQVDSQVTMMFWYRQQPGQSLTLIATANQGSEATYESGFVIDKFPISRPNLTFSTLTVSNMSPEDSSIYLCSATGENNGYTFGSGTRLTVV.

Remarks on this clone: Other DNA sequences in this sample translate to the same CDR3. The chain uses TRBV4-1 and TRBJ1-1; D might be TRBD1 (6 bases). The V gene lost 3 bases and the J gene lost 1 base, with 6 bases spanning the gap. The germline CDR1 and CDR2 sequences are MGHRA and YSYEKL. The CDR3 loop spans 13 amino acids. Here the CDR3 DNA reads TGCGCCAGCAGCCAGACAGGGAACACTGAAGCTTTCTTT. It translates to CASSQTGNTEAFF.

This clone was recorded a few times. The V gene is TRBV7-9, the J gene TRBJ1-1; D may be TRBD1 (5 bases). Trimming stripped 6 bases from V and 7 bases from J, with 15 bases between. Germline V gene lookup returns CDR1 SEHNR and CDR2 FQNEAQ (reference sequence). The CDR3 sequence is 13 residues long. This CDR3 reads CASSPQGVSEAFF. CDR3 DNA sequence: TGTGCCAGCAGTCCGCAGGGAGTGAGTGAAGCTTTCTTT. Combining the CDR3 with reference TRBV7-9 and TRBJ1-1 gives the whole variable domain DTGVSQNPRHKITKRGQNVTFRCDPISEHNRLYWYRQTLGQGPEFLTYFQNEAQLEKSRLLSDRFSAERPKGSFSTLEIQRTEQGDSAMYLCASSPQGVSEAFFGQGTRLTVV.

The CDR3 coding sequence is TGTGCCAGCAGCTTAGTAGGAATAGAAGAGACCCAGTACTTC. This encodes CASSLVGIEETQYF. The rearrangement joins TRBV11-2 to TRBJ2-5; D gene unclear. In germline, CDR1 is SGHAT, CDR2 FQNNGV. The CDR3 has 14 amino acids. V was shortened by 1 base and J by 3 bases, with 9 bases between the two germline ends.

The chain recombines TRBV2 with TRBJ2-1, with a tentative D call TRBD1 (6 bases). CDR3 length: 13 residues. The germline V gene has CDR1 SNHLY and CDR2 FYNNEI. Trimming cost V 4 bases and J 4 bases, with 8 bases left between them. CDR3 nucleotides: TGTGCCAGCAGTGGGGGGCAGTACAATGAGCAGTTCTTC. Translating it yields CASSGGQYNEQFF.

This clone was seen a few times. The chain uses TRBV29-1 and TRBJ2-7, with a possible D match to TRBD1 (6 bases). This CDR3 region has 13 residues. Germline CDR1 and CDR2: SQVTM and ANQGSEA. The germline V and J ends were trimmed by 6 bases and 3 bases, with 15 bases remaining between them. The CDR3 loop reads CSVPSSTGYEQYF. CDR3 DNA: TGCAGCGTCCCCTCCTCGACAGGCTACGAGCAGTACTTC.